The present T cell receptor beta chain was sequenced within a study of T cell repertoires in cytomegalovirus infection. Study summary: HLA-B-restricted CMV epitopes that are well studied were used alongside recently identified HLA-C-restricted ones. Both a matching HLA type and CMV infection were indicated by public TCR beta signatures.

General study points: Clonotypes of TCR beta that were HLA-C-restricted and CMV-specific dominated the ex vivo response. Frequencies of public TCR beta families were cumulated, and this identified carriers of CMV plus the relevant HLA.

The CDR3 totals 15 residues. V shed 10 bases, J shed 2 bases, and the junction held 9 bases outside the gene matches. From germline, CDR1 is ENHRY and CDR2 SYGVKD. TCRdb re-analysed the reads in MiXCR, keeping a single row per CDR3 protein. In the table there are under 500,000 distinct CDR3 sequences, 40% to 50% of which are singletons. In the case of this clonotype: Antigen specificity is unknown.

The TCR sequence derives from a human donor in good health (CMV status not recorded). Some clones in this sample may be carry-over from other donors' samples. The chain employs TRBV10-3 and TRBJ2-5, with 11 positions matching TRBD2. Sequencing was performed on cultured PBMCs, taken from culture after CMV antigen stimulation. As DNA, the CDR3 is TGTGCCAGCGCTGGGACTAGCGGATTACAAGAGACCCAGTACTTC. Translating it yields CASAGTSGLQETQYF.